The rows below give T cell receptor beta chains drawn from one sample of a study of cytomegalovirus exposure and HLA in healthy donors. Clones were read by immunoSEQ multiplex PCR, and TCRdb kept only the in-frame ones, dropping some. The sample shows approximately 130,000 clones, about 69% of them seen only once. Sample: PBMCs. These receptors originate from a man aged 25-40 years in good health and CMV-seronegative. CDR3s include the opening cysteine and the closing phenylalanine or tryptophan. The D gene is left open where the match is weak. A clone size is listed for some rows: how often the clone was seen (once, few, many), or a class if it is expanded.

>TRBV9|TRBJ1-1|.|.
TGTGCCAGCAGCGTAGCTCTCGGCACTGAAGCTTTCTTT
CASSVALGTEAFF
>TRBV15|TRBJ2-1|.|.
TGTGCCACCAGCAGAGGACCCGGGACACGGATAAATGAGCAGTTCTTC
CATSRGPGTRINEQFF
>TRBV27|TRBJ1-5|.|TRBD1
TGTGCCAGCAGTATAACAGGGGGCGGTCAGCCCCAGCATTTT
CASSITGGGQPQHF
>TRBV28|TRBJ1-1|.|.
TGTGCCAGCAGTGTTACAGGTGAAGCTTTCTTT
CASSVTGEAFF
>TRBV25-1|TRBJ1-1|.|TRBD1
TGTGCCAGCAGTTCTTCAGGGGGCGGGTTGGTGAACACTGAAGCTTTCTTT
CASSSSGGGLVNTEAFF
>TRBV5-6|TRBJ2-6|.|.
TGTGCCAGCAGACCGGGGTATGGGGCCAACGTCCTGACTTTC
CASRPGYGANVLTF
>TRBV4-1|TRBJ2-7|.|.
TGCGCCAGCAGCCAAGATACTTATCAACCTTACGAGCAGTACTTC
CASSQDTYQPYEQYF
>TRBV9|TRBJ2-5|few|TRBD2
TGTGCCAGCAGCGCTACCGGGACTAGCTGGGAGACCCAGTACTTC
CASSATGTSWETQYF
>TRBV5-1|TRBJ1-1|.|TRBD1
TGCGCCAGCAGCTTGGGTTCCGGGACAGGGGGCATGAACACTGAAGCTTTCTTT
CASSLGSGTGGMNTEAFF
>TRBV11-2|TRBJ2-6|few|.
TGTGCCAGCAGCTTATACGTCGGGGCTGGGGCCAACGTCCTGACTTTC
CASSLYVGAGANVLTF
>TRBV2|TRBJ2-5|.|.
TGTGCCAGCAGTGACACAGGTGTGGAGACCCAGTACTTC
CASSDTGVETQYF
>TRBV30|TRBJ2-2|.|.
TGTGCCTGGAGTAGACATAACACCGGGGAGCTGTTTTTT
CAWSRHNTGELFF
>TRBV19|TRBJ2-3|few|.
TGTGCCAGTAGTGTCGGGGGCACAGATACGCAGTATTTT
CASSVGGTDTQYF
>TRBV5-1|TRBJ2-1|once|.
TGCGCCAGCAGCTTGGTATCCACCAGTAACAATGAGCAGTTCTTC
CASSLVSTSNNEQFF
>TRBV4-2|TRBJ1-3|.|.
TGTGCCAGCAGCCCCCCCCAGGGCAGGGGAGTGGGAAACACCATATATTTT
CASSPPQGRGVGNTIYF
>TRBV28|TRBJ1-1|.|.
TGTGCCAGCAGTTTTAGGGGGATGAACACTGAAGCTTTCTTT
CASSFRGMNTEAFF
>TRBV6-5|TRBJ2-7|.|TRBD2
TGTGCCAGCAGTCGCCTGCTAGCGGGGGGCGGCGAGCAGTACTTC
CASSRLLAGGGEQYF
>TRBV6-5|TRBJ2-7|.|TRBD2
TGTGCCAGCAGTTACGGGACTAGCGGGTACGAGCAGTACTTC
CASSYGTSGYEQYF
>TRBV6-5|TRBJ2-7|medium-sized|TRBD1
TGTGCCAGCAGCAGGGGGACAGGGTACGAGCAGTACTTC
CASSRGTGYEQYF
>TRBV6-4|TRBJ2-5|few|TRBD2
TGTGCCAGCAGTGGCGAAGCGGGGGGGCCCCAGTACTTC
CASSGEAGGPQYF